This TCR beta chain was recorded in a study of blood T cell repertoires in COVID-19. Study background: Whether acute or convalescent, the COVID-19 samples came from the United States, Italy and Spain. T cells, B-cell-depleted T cells, or PBMCs supplied cDNA or gDNA.

Original handling: Amplification of reference gene primers provided the estimated nucleated cell counts. Repertoires were generated with immunoSEQ multiplex PCR, while TCRdb's copy carries only in-frame clones and drops some. For V, J and clone size, that table is used; D and trimming come from the DNA. The table has 150,000 or so clones, more than 75% seen once; the top ten hold over 10%. The V and J ends lost 2 bases and 3 bases respectively, with 10 bases between them. Germline V gene data show CDR1 as MGHRA and CDR2 as YSYEKL. The CDR3 spans 14 residues. V is TRBV4-1 and J is TRBJ2-5; perhaps TRBD2 as D (6 bases). This TCR was sampled from a man aged 55 to 70 with active or convalescent COVID-19. Source material: peripheral blood. The CDR3 is CASSQPWGEETQYF. The CDR3 DNA reads as TGCGCCAGCAGCCAACCCTGGGGGGAAGAGACCCAGTACTTC.